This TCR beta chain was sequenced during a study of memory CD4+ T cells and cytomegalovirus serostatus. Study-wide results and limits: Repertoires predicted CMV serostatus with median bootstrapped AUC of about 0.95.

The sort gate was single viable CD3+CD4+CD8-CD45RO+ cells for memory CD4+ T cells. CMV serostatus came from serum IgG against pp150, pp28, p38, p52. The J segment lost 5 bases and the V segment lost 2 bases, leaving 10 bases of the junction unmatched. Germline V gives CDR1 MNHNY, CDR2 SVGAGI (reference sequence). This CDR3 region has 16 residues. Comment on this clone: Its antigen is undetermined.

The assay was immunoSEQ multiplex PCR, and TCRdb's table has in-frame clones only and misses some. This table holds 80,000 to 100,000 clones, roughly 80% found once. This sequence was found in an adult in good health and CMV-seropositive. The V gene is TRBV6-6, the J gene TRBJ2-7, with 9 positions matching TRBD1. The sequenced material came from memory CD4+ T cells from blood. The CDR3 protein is CASSYTGTGHRNEQYF. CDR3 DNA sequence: TGTGCCAGCAGTTACACGGGGACAGGGCATCGTAACGAGCAGTACTTC.